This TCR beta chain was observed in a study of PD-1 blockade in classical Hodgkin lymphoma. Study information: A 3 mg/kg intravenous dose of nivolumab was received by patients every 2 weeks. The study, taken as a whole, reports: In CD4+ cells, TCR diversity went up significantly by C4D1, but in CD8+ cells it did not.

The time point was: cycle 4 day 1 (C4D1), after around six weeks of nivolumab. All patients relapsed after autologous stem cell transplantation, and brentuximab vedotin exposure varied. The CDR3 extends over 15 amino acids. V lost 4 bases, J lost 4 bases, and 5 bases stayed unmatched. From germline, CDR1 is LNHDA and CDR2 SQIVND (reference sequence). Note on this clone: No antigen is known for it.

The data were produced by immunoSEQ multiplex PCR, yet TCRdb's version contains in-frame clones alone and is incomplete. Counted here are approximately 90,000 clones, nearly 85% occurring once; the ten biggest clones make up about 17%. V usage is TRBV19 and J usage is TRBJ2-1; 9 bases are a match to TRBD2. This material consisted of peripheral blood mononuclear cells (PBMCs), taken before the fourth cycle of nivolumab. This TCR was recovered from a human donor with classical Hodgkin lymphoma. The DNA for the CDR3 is TGTGCCAGTAGTAAGACTAGCGGAGCTTACAATGAGCAGTTCTTC. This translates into CASSKTSGAYNEQFF.